A selection of T cell receptor beta chains follows, all from one sample in a study of low-dose radiotherapy and immunotherapy resistance in tumors. TCRdb re-analysed the reads in MiXCR, keeping a single row per CDR3 protein. The data contain 65,000 to 90,000 distinct CDR3 sequences, approximately 19% of them seen just once; the ten biggest clones take up 5.5% to 6%. The sequenced sample was PBMCs, obtained before treatment. Receptor source: a male donor with prostate cancer. The conserved cysteine and the conserved F or W are not part of the CDR3 here.

j_call	v_call	cdr3_aa
TRBJ2-3	TRBV30	ACPLGGSSTDTQY
TRBJ2-1	TRBV28	ASKQGTYNEQF
TRBJ2-7	TRBV5-4	ASSLATTPPGNEQY
TRBJ1-1	TRBV24-1	ATSDVVGLAF
TRBJ2-3	TRBV12-3/TRBV12-4	ASSFLRTSGRAAQY
TRBJ1-5	TRBV7-9	ASSLVRGPSNQPQH
TRBJ2-7	TRBV29-1	SAQSGTYEQY
TRBJ1-4	TRBV28	ASSSSGQGLEKLF
TRBJ2-5	TRBV6-5	ASNPGLEETQY
TRBJ2-4	TRBV27	ASSSTDSSLGNIQY
TRBJ1-3	TRBV20-1	SARPGGNTIY
TRBJ2-7	TRBV5-1	ASSQGQGRIYEQY
TRBJ2-7	TRBV19	ASSRALKSDEQY
TRBJ2-1	TRBV7-9	ASSLAAFASGINEQF
TRBJ2-3	TRBV24-1	ASSDPRGGSTDTQY
TRBJ2-2	TRBV5-1	ASSFRGNGELF
TRBJ1-5	TRBV6-2/TRBV6-3	ASSPRGYSNQPQH
TRBJ2-1	TRBV5-5	ASSLSRVASNEQF
TRBJ2-7	TRBV9	ASSDGTGGIYEQY
TRBJ2-3	TRBV5-5	ASSFRVRSTDTQY
TRBJ1-2	TRBV6-5	ASSSAGTTNYGYT
TRBJ1-6	TRBV6-6	ASSYSAGNSPLH
TRBJ2-1	TRBV6-5	ATQSPLYNEQF
TRBJ1-2	TRBV28	ASTSGGADGYT
TRBJ2-1	TRBV4-2	ASSQVPGSSYNEQF
TRBJ1-5	TRBV4-1	ASSGRTGDGQPQH
TRBJ2-7	TRBV27	ASLGRAGGSYEQY
TRBJ2-1	TRBV28	ASSPSLRSYNEQF
TRBJ2-2	TRBV5-1	ASSLSQANTGELF
TRBJ2-7	TRBV18	ASSPLAGDEQY
TRBJ2-7	TRBV9	ASSVGGRTYEQY
TRBJ2-7	TRBV21-1	ASSKALPGTYEQY
TRBJ2-3	TRBV7-3	ASSFGAPGRTGDTQY
TRBJ2-3	TRBV6-1	ASSYLDDTQY
TRBJ2-1	TRBV20-1	SAMAGDEQF
TRBJ1-1	TRBV5-5	ASSWEGPPRAF
TRBJ2-3	TRBV4-3	ASSPRHGTSGGLSSTDTQY
TRBJ1-2	TRBV20-1	SARDGISPNGYT
TRBJ2-1	TRBV7-9	ASSPKDEQF
TRBJ2-6	TRBV2	ASTHPSGQITSSGANVLT
TRBJ2-3	TRBV6-2/TRBV6-3	ASKTREGLSTDTQY
TRBJ2-7	TRBV4-3	ASSQAGPFSYEQY
TRBJ1-1	TRBV5-1	ASSLTTRTGGWNTEAF
TRBJ2-6	TRBV6-6	ASSRQLSGANVLT
TRBJ1-2	TRBV6-1	ASSEALLTGANYGYT
TRBJ2-3	TRBV5-1	ASGFGQGANTQY
TRBJ2-7	TRBV12-3/TRBV12-4	ASSTHRGSDYEQY
TRBJ2-3	TRBV29-1	SVESLVSTDTQY